This passage covers 20 T cell receptor beta chains from one sample sequenced in a study of T-cell reconstitution after alpha-beta-depleted transplantation in children (dated by TCRdb to 2016 to 2017). To prepare the library, PCR was applied. Sequencing used an Illumina HiSeq 2500. TCR libraries were prepared with molecular barcoding, using unique molecular identifiers to normalize TCRbeta repertoire quantification. Starting from the raw public reads, TCRdb applied fastp trimming at Q25, assembled clones with MiXCR and retained in-frame beta chains. Each record represents a unique CDR3 protein, reported with the most common genes and DNA among its rows. This sample comprises around 400,000 distinct CDR3 sequences, roughly 11% of them detected only once. The top ten clonotypes cover roughly 5.1% of the sample. The sample here was PBMCs from the stem cell graft donor, taken from the stem cell graft. The receptors here all came from a human donor who donated a stem cell graft to a child with acute myeloid leukemia.

This clonotype turned up a few times. The V gene is TRBV5-4, the J gene TRBJ2-2, with D possibly matching TRBD1 (6 bases). The CDR3 length is 14 residues. Germline V gene data show CDR1 as SGHNT and CDR2 as YYREEE (reference sequence). V lost 2 bases and J lost 6, with 11 bases in between. The CDR3 here is CASSFGGPAGELFF. CDR3 coding DNA: TGTGCCAGCAGCTTTGGGGGCCCGGCCGGGGAGCTGTTTTTT.

This rearrangement joins TRBV12-3 or TRBV12-4 to TRBJ1-6; the match to TRBD1 covers 7 bases. The CDR3 is 15 residues long. Germline trimming cut 9 bases from V and 9 bases from J; bases unmatched to any gene: 14. Written as DNA, the CDR3 is TGTGCCAGTACCCAAGGGGGGGGACAGCTTTCACCCCTCCACTTT. This translates into CASTQGGGQLSPLHF.

This clonotype was recorded at least ten times. This chain uses TRBV7-9 with TRBJ2-5; D unclear. Germline assignment: CDR1 SEHNR and CDR2 FQNEAQ (reference sequence). V dropped 5 bases and J dropped 6 bases, with 10 bases sitting between them. This CDR3 spans 12 amino acids. The DNA of the CDR3 is TGTGCCAGCAGCCTGGGCCTGCAGACCCAGTACTTC. Amino acid sequence: CASSLGLQTQYF.

In this sample, this clonotype turned up many times. The chain's CDR3 is CASSQVRARGEETQYF. In nucleotides, the CDR3 is TGTGCCAGCAGCCAAGTACGGGCCCGAGGGGAAGAGACCCAGTACTTC. The chain has TRBV4-2 and TRBJ2-5; D might be TRBD1 or TRBD2, each matching 5 bases. V was pared by 1 base and J by 3 bases, with 15 bases between. Looked up from germline, CDR1 is LGHNA and CDR2 is YNFKEQ. CDR3 length: 16 residues.

A few counts support this clonotype. The genes are TRBV20-1 and TRBJ2-1, with 14 bases fitting TRBD2. CDR3 length: 14 amino acids. Losses at the gene ends were 6 bases for V and 9 bases for J; bases not matched to a gene: 7. CDR1 is DFQATT and CDR2 is SNEGSKA in the germline V gene (reference sequence). The CDR3 coding sequence is TGCAGTGCCCAGACTAGCGGGGGGGCCGGTGAGCAGTTCTTC. Translated: CSAQTSGGAGEQFF.

Remarks on this clonotype: A junction end diverges from the germline sequence, so it may reflect a read error. This rearrangement joins TRBV12-3 or TRBV12-4 to TRBJ1-1, with 10 bases that match TRBD1. This CDR3 contains 17 residues. The DNA for the CDR3 is TGTGCCACCAGTTTTAGCCGGACAGGGGGAATTGGAGCTGAAGCTTTCTTT. This translates into CATSFSRTGGIGAEAFF.

The chain is built from TRBV11-2 and TRBJ2-3; tentative D call: TRBD1 (5 bases). CDR3 length: 14 amino acids. CDR1 is SGHAT and CDR2 is FQNNGV in the germline V gene. V was shortened by 5 bases and J by 4 bases, with 13 bases between the two germline ends. The CDR3 bases are TGTGCCAGCAGCCCACAGACAGTTGCAGATACGCAGTATTTT. Amino acids: CASSPQTVADTQYF. The variable domain in full, completed from reference TRBV11-2 and TRBJ2-3, reads EAGVAQSPRYKIIEKRQSVAFWCNPISGHATLYWYQQILGQGPKLLIQFQNNGVVDDSQLPKDRFSAERLKGVDSTLKIQPAKLEDSAVYLCASSPQTVADTQYFGPGTRLTVL.

This clonotype was seen more than once but under ten times. The chain carries TRBV3-1 and TRBJ2-1; 8 nucleotides align to TRBD2. Germline CDR1 and CDR2: LGHDT and YNNKEL (reference sequence). Trimming took 8 bases from V and 4 from J; bases not matched to a gene: 7. The CDR3 loop spans 14 amino acids. The CDR3 protein is CASEIAGRYNEQFF. The CDR3 DNA reads as TGTGCCAGCGAGATAGCGGGGAGGTACAATGAGCAGTTCTTC.

This clonotype was observed at least ten times. The chain is built from TRBV5-1 and TRBJ1-5, with D perhaps TRBD1 (6 bases). From germline, CDR1 is SGHRS and CDR2 YFSETQ. This CDR3 has 15 residues. V shed 3 bases and J shed 0 bases, with 10 bases lying between them. DNA of the CDR3: TGCGCCAGCAGCTACGGGACACCTAGCAATCAGCCCCAGCATTTT. Its translation is CASSYGTPSNQPQHF.

The chain links TRBV6-5 to TRBJ2-7; TRBD2 is a possible D gene (6 bases). CDR1 MNHEY and CDR2 SVGAGI come from the germline V gene. This CDR3 region has 16 residues. Trimming stripped 3 bases from V and 2 bases from J, with 17 bases between. The CDR3 reads CASSYTVEGGTYEQYF. In nucleotides, the CDR3 is TGTGCCAGCAGTTATACCGTTGAGGGAGGTACCTACGAGCAGTACTTC.

The genes are TRBV9 and TRBJ2-1; 7 bases map to TRBD2. Germline CDR1 is SGDLS and CDR2 is YYNGEE. The junction had 10 bases not matched to a gene; V was cut back by 0 bases and J by 10 bases. The CDR3 totals 15 residues. The CDR3 nucleotides read TGTGCCAGCAGCGTAGCGACTAGCACCCGGGCCGAGCAGTTCTTC. It yields the protein CASSVATSTRAEQFF.

This chain uses TRBV4-1 with TRBJ1-2; 8 bases fit TRBD1. V lost 3 bases and J lost 2; bases outside the gene matches: 5. In germline, CDR1 is MGHRA, CDR2 YSYEKL. This CDR3 is 15 amino acids long. This chain's CDR3 is CASSQTTGVNYGYTF. Here the CDR3 DNA reads TGCGCCAGCAGCCAGACGACAGGGGTAAACTATGGCTACACCTTC.

This clonotype was detected a few times. The chain carries TRBV30 and TRBJ1-5; TRBD1 aligns across 8 bases. Germline CDR1 GTSNPN, CDR2 SVGIG (reference sequence). With V trimmed by 0 bases and J by 4 bases, 11 bases remained unmatched. The CDR3 extends over 17 amino acids. This chain's CDR3 is CAWSVLGTGRRNQPQHF. The CDR3 DNA sequence: TGTGCCTGGAGTGTACTGGGGACAGGCCGACGGAATCAGCCCCAGCATTTT.

V usage is TRBV6-1 and J usage is TRBJ2-2; D remains unclear. The CDR3 has 14 residues. CDR1 and CDR2 (germline): MNHNS, SASEGT. V was trimmed by 10 bases and J by 1 base, leaving 13 bases between them. CDR3 sequence: CATLRALNTGELFF. CDR3 nucleotides: TGTGCCACCCTACGGGCATTGAACACCGGGGAGCTGTTTTTT.

This clonotype showed up just a few times. The chain employs TRBV10-3 and TRBJ2-1, with D perhaps matching TRBD2 (5 bases). Germline assignment: CDR1 ENHRY and CDR2 SYGVKD. The CDR3 is 12 amino acids. With 6 bases removed from V and 16 bases from J, the gap between germline ends came to 19 bases. CDR3 coding DNA: TGTGCCATCAGCGTATCCGGGGAGCCCCTCTTCTTC. Translated, it gives CAISVSGEPLFF.

This clonotype showed up just a few times. The rearrangement joins TRBV20-1 to TRBJ2-1; TRBD2 aligns across 7 bases. The length of the CDR3 is 13 residues. CDR1 is DFQATT and CDR2 is SNEGSKA in the germline V gene (reference sequence). The junction had 2 bases not matched to a gene; V was cut back by 3 bases and J by 3 bases. CDR3 loop: CSARGLNYNEQFF. The DNA for the CDR3 is TGCAGTGCTAGGGGACTAAACTACAATGAGCAGTTCTTC.

This clonotype came up many times. The chain links TRBV12-3 or TRBV12-4 to TRBJ2-1; D may be TRBD1 (5 bases). The CDR3 spans 15 residues. Trimming pared 6 bases from V and 0 bases from J, leaving 12 bases between. CDR3 sequence: CASSRQGSSYNEQFF. The CDR3 bases are TGTGCCAGCAGCCGCCAGGGCAGCTCCTACAATGAGCAGTTCTTC.

This clonotype was observed a handful of times. The chain joins TRBV20-1 to TRBJ2-1; 8 nucleotides agree with TRBD2. The germline V gene encodes CDR1 DFQATT and CDR2 SNEGSKA (reference sequence). V was clipped by 0 bases and J by 9 bases; unmatched bases: 10. The CDR3 has 15 amino acids. In DNA, the CDR3 is TGCAGTGCTAGAGAAGCGGGGGCGGAGGGGGGTGAGCAGTTCTTC. Translating it yields CSAREAGAEGGEQFF.

This clonotype showed up just a few times. The chain combines TRBV2 with TRBJ2-7; D is possibly TRBD1 (6 bases). Germline V gene lookup returns CDR1 SNHLY and CDR2 FYNNEI. V lost 7 bases, J lost 7 bases, and 14 bases lay in between. The CDR3 consists of 12 residues. The CDR3 is CASMEQGGEQYV. CDR3 in DNA: TGTGCCAGCATGGAACAGGGCGGTGAGCAGTACGTC.

This clonotype was seen more than once but under ten times. V is TRBV12-3 or TRBV12-4 and J is TRBJ1-4; the match to TRBD1 covers 9 bases. The trim removed 5 bases at V and 8 bases at J, leaving 9 bases unmatched. CDR3 length equals 15 residues. The CDR3 sequence is CASSGRQGGGEKLFF. The CDR3 DNA is TGTGCCAGCAGTGGTAGACAGGGGGGCGGCGAAAAACTGTTTTTT.